This T cell receptor beta chain emerged from a study of shared clonotypes between healthy human individuals. Study results and caveats: Sharing across four donors was seen in 5% to 5.5% of naive CD4 clonotypes. Rarefaction showed sorted-subset sequencing was incomplete despite large depth. Relative to clonotypes present in all four donors, those not shared had lower generation probabilities.

The CDR3 has 14 residues. Germline loops: CDR1 MNHEY, CDR2 SVGAGI. V gave up 10 bases and J gave up 7 bases, with 19 bases separating them. This clone was counted a single time. The antigen remains unidentified. Each sorted subset replicate got 200 ng genomic DNA, 30,000 or so genomes. Profiled with immunoSEQ multiplex PCR; TCRdb holds only in-frame clones, not every one. The table records about 2.5 million clones, just under 95% of them present only once. Sequences were obtained from naive CD4+ T cells from PBMCs. This sample's subset: CD45RA+ positively selected. This chain joins TRBV6-5 and TRBJ1-4; D call uncertain. The origin of this receptor is a man between 18 and 29 years old in good health. Some clones in this sample may be carry-over from other donors' samples. The CDR3, as DNA: TGTGCCACCGTCTCGACTCAAGGCGGTGAAAAACTGTTTTTT. This codes for CATVSTQGGEKLFF.